These 23 T cell receptor beta chains originate from one sample sequenced in a study of human versus mouse CDR3 diversity and MHC coevolution. Generated by immunoSEQ multiplex PCR, the TCRdb table keeps only in-frame clones and is missing some. This table holds about 81,000 clones, approximately 92% found once. Source material: naive CD4+ T cells from blood. Subset of the sample: CD45RO-negative CD62L-positive naive CD4 T cells. These receptors came from a person aged 30-69 years in good health.

The chain recombines TRBV6-5 with TRBJ2-3; TRBD2 is a possible D gene (6 bases). This CDR3 is 15 amino acids long. The germline gives CDR1 MNHEY, CDR2 SVGAGI. V lost 2 bases to trimming and J lost 3 bases, with 12 bases between them. CDR3 in amino acids: CASSYLGGGTDTQYF. CDR3 nucleotides: TGTGCCAGCAGTTACCTCGGGGGTGGGACAGATACGCAGTATTTT.

The chain recombines TRBV7-2 with TRBJ1-2; D may be TRBD1 (6 bases). Germline V CDR1 and CDR2: SGHTA, FQGNSA. V shed 5 bases and J shed 7 bases, with 17 bases lying between them. This CDR3 has 14 amino acids. Written as DNA, the CDR3 is TGTGCCAGCAGCCCAGGGGTGGGAGCGAGTGGCTACACCTTC. This sequence encodes CASSPGVGASGYTF. The full variable domain, completed using reference TRBV7-2 and TRBJ1-2, is GAGVSQSPSNKVTEKGKDVELRCDPISGHTALYWYRQSLGQGLEFLIYFQGNSAPDKSGLPSDRFSAERTGGSVSTLTIQRTQQEDSAVYLCASSPGVGASGYTFGSGTRLTVV.

The V call is TRBV5-6, the J call TRBJ1-5; D not certain. This CDR3 has 14 amino acids. CDR1 and CDR2 (germline): SGHDT, YYEEEE. Deletions cut 0 bases from V and 4 bases from J, with 8 bases between. Written as DNA, the CDR3 is TGTGCCAGCAGCTTGGAGCCAACGAATCAGCCCCAGCATTTT. This gives the protein CASSLEPTNQPQHF. Drawing the rest from reference TRBV5-6 and TRBJ1-5, the complete variable domain is DAGVTQSPTHLIKTRGQQVTLRCSPKSGHDTVSWYQQALGQGPQFIFQYYEEEERQRGNFPDRFSGHQFPNYSSELNVNALLLGDSALYLCASSLEPTNQPQHFGDGTRLSIL.

This clone was observed a single time. The chain carries TRBV18 and TRBJ2-7; maybe TRBD1 (6 bases). This CDR3 has 15 residues. Germline CDR1 is KGHSH and CDR2 is LQKENI. The germline V and J ends were trimmed by 2 bases and 3 bases, with 14 bases remaining between them. This CDR3 reads CASSPGQGSFYEQYF. Written as DNA, the CDR3 is TGTGCCAGCTCACCAGGGCAGGGGAGTTTCTACGAGCAGTACTTC.

V usage is TRBV19 and J usage is TRBJ2-3, with 7 bases that match TRBD1. CDR1 and CDR2 from the germline V gene are LNHDA and SQIVND (reference sequence). This CDR3 has 14 amino acids. The J segment lost 2 bases and the V segment lost 5 bases, leaving 4 bases of the junction unmatched. The DNA of the CDR3 is TGTGCCAGTAGTCTCGGGACAGTCACAGATACGCAGTATTTT. It specifies CASSLGTVTDTQYF.

The rearrangement joins TRBV9 to TRBJ2-3; 8 nucleotides match TRBD2. Trimming took 0 bases from V and 1 from J; bases not matched to a gene: 1. Germline V lookup: CDR1 SGDLS, CDR2 YYNGEE. CDR3 length: 15 residues. CDR3 coding DNA: TGTGCCAGCAGCGTAGTTAGCGGGGGCACAGATACGCAGTATTTT. Translation: CASSVVSGGTDTQYF.

The chain has TRBV28 and TRBJ1-5; 10 positions agree with TRBD1. CDR1 is MDHEN and CDR2 is SYDVKM in the germline V gene. V was pared by 5 bases and J by 6 bases, with 16 bases of the junction left unmatched. The CDR3 spans 18 residues. CDR3 sequence (DNA): TGTGCCAGCAGTCCACCCGCCCGAGGCGGACAGGGGGGTCAGCCCCAGCATTTT. It encodes CASSPPARGGQGGQPQHF.

This clone was counted once. The chain carries TRBV2 and TRBJ2-1; 7 nucleotides agree with TRBD1. The CDR3 totals 13 residues. V lost 5 bases to trimming and J lost 6 bases; unmatched junction nucleotides: 4. In germline, CDR1 is SNHLY, CDR2 FYNNEI. CDR3 bases: TGTGCCAGCAGTCAGGACAGGCGCAATGAGCAGTTCTTC. Residues: CASSQDRRNEQFF. Full variable domain (remainder filled in from reference TRBV2 and TRBJ2-1): EPEVTQTPSHQVTQMGQEVILRCVPISNHLYFYWYRQILGQKVEFLVSFYNNEISEKSEIFDDQFSVERPDGSNFTLKIRSTKLEDSAMYFCASSQDRRNEQFFGPGTRLTVL.

This clone was observed once. This chain connects TRBV5-1 to TRBJ1-1, with a possible D match to TRBD1 (5 bases). The CDR3 is 13 amino acids. Germline V gene lookup returns CDR1 SGHRS and CDR2 YFSETQ. Trimming stripped 3 bases from V and 6 bases from J, with 12 bases between. In DNA, the CDR3 is TGCGCCAGCAGCTCGTACCAGGGTTCTGAAGCTTTCTTT. It codes for CASSSYQGSEAFF. Together with reference TRBV5-1 and TRBJ1-1, the CDR3 gives the full variable domain: KAGVTQTPRYLIKTRGQQVTLSCSPISGHRSVSWYQQTPGQGLQFLFEYFSETQRNKGNFPGRFSGRQFSNSRSEMNVSTLELGDSALYLCASSSYQGSEAFFGQGTRLTVV.

The rearrangement links TRBV6-1 to TRBJ1-4, with D perhaps TRBD1 (5 bases). V lost 2 bases to trimming and J lost 0 bases, with 10 bases between them. CDR1 MNHNS and CDR2 SASEGT come from the germline V gene. The CDR3 spans 16 residues. CDR3 sequence (DNA): TGTGCCAGCAGTGAACGGAAAGGGGCAACTAATGAAAAACTGTTTTTT. The encoded protein is CASSERKGATNEKLFF.

V is TRBV6-1 and J is TRBJ2-1, with D possibly being TRBD1 (5 bases). V lost 7 bases and J 7 bases, leaving 14 bases between the germline ends. The CDR3 length is 13 residues. The germline V gene has CDR1 MNHNS and CDR2 SASEGT. CDR3 in amino acids: CASTVGRLNEQFF. The CDR3 nucleotides are TGTGCCAGCACCGTGGGGCGGTTGAATGAGCAGTTCTTC.

The chain has TRBV5-1 and TRBJ2-7, with D perhaps TRBD2 (6 bases). Germline assignment: CDR1 SGHRS and CDR2 YFSETQ. The CDR3 consists of 14 residues. V dropped 0 bases and J dropped 3 bases, with 10 bases sitting between them. Written as DNA, the CDR3 is TGCGCCAGCAGCTTGGCCGGAGGGGACTACGAGCAGTACTTC. Residues: CASSLAGGDYEQYF.

This chain uses TRBV29-1 with TRBJ1-6; D possibly corresponds to TRBD1 (6 bases). V was cut by 7 bases and J by 3 bases, with 13 bases left in between. The length of the CDR3 is 14 residues. Germline assignment: CDR1 SQVTM and CDR2 ANQGSEA. The CDR3 DNA reads as TGCAGCGGGGGAGGGGGTTTCTATAATTCACCCCTCCACTTT. Translation gives CSGGGGFYNSPLHF.

The chain employs TRBV6-5 and TRBJ2-5; 7 nucleotides match TRBD2. Germline assignment: CDR1 MNHEY and CDR2 SVGAGI. Trimming cost V 0 bases and J 4 bases; bases outside gene matches: 8. The CDR3 has 16 residues. CDR3: CASSYSFSGSLETQYF. The CDR3 bases are TGTGCCAGCAGTTACTCGTTTAGCGGGTCACTAGAGACCCAGTACTTC.

The chain uses TRBV5-4 and TRBJ1-4, with no clear D. V lost 3 bases and J 7 bases, leaving 16 bases between the germline ends. Germline V lookup: CDR1 SGHNT, CDR2 YYREEE (reference sequence). The length of the CDR3 is 15 residues. CDR3 region: CASSSNLGPGEKLFF. Here the CDR3 DNA reads TGTGCCAGCAGCTCAAATCTGGGCCCAGGTGAAAAACTGTTTTTT.

V usage is TRBV2 and J usage is TRBJ1-3; 11 nucleotides align to TRBD1. Germline values: CDR1 SNHLY, CDR2 FYNNEI. The CDR3 is 19 amino acids. J gave up 1 base and V 6 bases, and 14 bases lay outside the gene matches. CDR3 DNA: TGTGCCAGCAGCCCAATTGGACAGGGGGCGTTAGGATCTGGAAACACCATATATTTT. It codes for CASSPIGQGALGSGNTIYF.

The gene calls are TRBV6-5 and TRBJ2-7; 9 nucleotides align to TRBD2. Germline-derived CDR1 and CDR2 are MNHEY and SVGAGI. The V segment lost 6 bases and the J segment 1 base; nucleotides outside the gene matches: 7. CDR3 length: 15 amino acids. The CDR3 bases are TGTGCCAGCAGACTTAGCGGGAGTCCGTCCTACGAGCAGTACTTC. Residues: CASRLSGSPSYEQYF.

This chain links TRBV6-5 with TRBJ1-4; D ambiguous. Germline V gene lookup returns CDR1 MNHEY and CDR2 SVGAGI. This CDR3 region has 14 residues. Trimming removed 0 bases at V and 8 bases at J, with 10 bases between. The CDR3 DNA is TGTGCCAGCAGTTACTCGAGGAGGTCAGAAAAACTGTTTTTT. It translates to CASSYSRRSEKLFF.

This clone showed up just once. The gene calls are TRBV4-2 and TRBJ2-7, with 9 nucleotides matching TRBD2. The V gene end was trimmed by 3 bases and the J gene end by 1 base; junction bases not matched to a gene: 4. The CDR3 is 15 amino acids. Germline CDR1 reads LGHNA; CDR2 reads YNFKEQ. CDR3 in DNA: TGTGCCAGCAGCCACCAGACTAGCGGTTCCTACGAGCAGTACTTC. Residues: CASSHQTSGSYEQYF.

This clone was detected only a few times. V gene TRBV28 combines with J gene TRBJ2-3; TRBD1 matches 8 bases. The CDR3 runs 13 residues. V lost 8 bases and J lost 6; bases outside the gene matches: 7. The germline V gene encodes CDR1 MDHEN and CDR2 SYDVKM. This chain's CDR3 is CASRQGRVDTQYF. Written as DNA, the CDR3 is TGTGCCAGCCGACAGGGGCGGGTTGATACGCAGTATTTT.

This rearrangement joins TRBV6-6 to TRBJ2-5; 12 positions match TRBD1. The ends lost 8 bases at V and 3 bases at J; junction bases unmatched: 10. Germline assignment: CDR1 MNHNY and CDR2 SVGAGI (reference sequence). The CDR3 spans 16 residues. CDR3 sequence (DNA): TGTGCCAGCTTCCCGGGGGGGACAGGGGGCGAAGAGACCCAGTACTTC. As protein: CASFPGGTGGEETQYF.

This sequence joins TRBV15 and TRBJ2-7; D is uncertain. Trimming left V 1 base short and J 2 bases short, with 9 bases between. The germline CDR1 and CDR2 sequences are LNHNV and YYDKDF (reference sequence). CDR3 length: 14 residues. CDR3 in amino acids: CATSRVGRTYEQYF. Here the CDR3 DNA reads TGTGCCACCAGCAGAGTGGGCAGGACCTACGAGCAGTACTTC.

DNA of the CDR3: TGTGCCAGCAGCGTCAGGGTCTCGTACAATGAGCAGTTCTTC. This encodes CASSVRVSYNEQFF. The chain combines TRBV14 with TRBJ2-1, with TRBD1 as a possible D gene (5 bases). Germline loops: CDR1 SGHDN, CDR2 FVKESK. The CDR3 has 14 residues. The V and J ends lost 5 bases and 4 bases respectively, with 12 bases between them.